Included here is one T cell receptor (beta chain) sequence, with context. The data derive from a study of beta chain features in type 1 diabetes. This CDR3 has 16 amino acids. V lost 0 bases to trimming and J lost 3 bases; unmatched junction nucleotides: 8. Germline V gene sequence: CDR1 SGHRS, CDR2 YFSETQ. Expressed TCRB transcripts were sequenced because the entire RNA isolate underwent reverse transcription. Here immunoSEQ multiplex PCR was the method, and the copy in TCRdb shows in-frame clones only, minus some. The sample has 150,000 to 190,000 clones, approximately 8.1% seen once. This TCR was recovered from a man younger than 35 in good health. Sequences were obtained from central memory CD4+ T cells from blood. J is TRBJ2-5 and V is TRBV5-1; TRBD2 matches at 7 bases. CDR3 nucleotides: TGCGCCAGCAGCTTGGATGCTAGCGGCCCAGAAGAGACCCAGTACTTC. The encoded protein is CASSLDASGPEETQYF.